One T cell receptor beta chain is described in this entry. Antigen unknown. Patients with uncontrolled infections, other autoimmune diseases, pregnancy or lactation were excluded. This sample is part of a study of T cells in Graves' hyperthyroidism and ophthalmopathy. The investigators amplified TCR beta CDR3 regions from RNA transcripts. The study used the HTBI primer set for a first-round RT-PCR of the TCR CDR3. TCRdb fed the multiplex PCR reads into MiXCR, producing one record per CDR3 protein. The repertoire holds 450,000 to 650,000 distinct CDR3 sequences, 13% to 15% seen once, with more than 6% in the top ten. The study, taken as a whole, reports: In simple terms, a model built on 13 V-J features told ophthalmopathy apart from stable hyperthyroidism. Blood also showed most of the thyroid clonotypes that were expanded above 0.001. Ophthalmopathy was predicted by the model a median of approximately 6 months ahead of onset.

Sequencing used blood. The receptor was isolated from a woman aged 18-30 years with Graves' ophthalmopathy.

For the CDR3, the DNA is TGTGCCAGCAGCTTTTCCGGGACAGATAATTCACCCCTCCACTTT. Its protein is CASSFSGTDNSPLHF. The gene calls are TRBV7-2 and TRBJ1-6; 7 bases are a match to TRBD1. The V segment lost 3 bases and the J segment 5 bases; nucleotides outside the gene matches: 4. Germline V gene sequence: CDR1 SGHTA, CDR2 FQGNSA. The CDR3 is made up of 15 amino acids. The full variable domain, rest sourced from reference TRBV7-2 and TRBJ1-6, is GAGVSQSPSNKVTEKGKDVELRCDPISGHTALYWYRQSLGQGLEFLIYFQGNSAPDKSGLPSDRFSAERTGGSVSTLTIQRTQQEDSAVYLCASSFSGTDNSPLHFGNGTRLTVT.